The 24 T cell receptor beta chains listed next were all sequenced from one sample in a study of blood T cell repertoires in COVID-19. Sequencing used immunoSEQ multiplex PCR; TCRdb keeps in-frame clones, though not all of them. This sample has more than 75,000 clones, with roughly 90% found just once. Sample: peripheral blood. These receptors were taken from a man in his fifties with COVID-19, enrolled during active disease.

V is TRBV9 and J is TRBJ2-2; 10 nucleotides match TRBD1. V was pared by 3 bases and J by 3 bases, with 2 bases of the junction left unmatched. The CDR3 length is 15 residues. Germline loops: CDR1 SGDLS, CDR2 YYNGEE. The CDR3, as DNA: TGTGCCAGCAGCGAAGGACAGGGGGACACCGGGGAGCTGTTTTTT. This sequence encodes CASSEGQGDTGELFF.

The genes are TRBV29-1 and TRBJ1-2; D ambiguous. Germline loops: CDR1 SQVTM, CDR2 ANQGSEA. CDR3 length: 11 amino acids. Trimming removed 6 bases at V and 5 bases at J, with 10 bases between. The CDR3 DNA reads as TGCAGCGTCCCGGGATCTTATGGCTACACCTTC. This encodes CSVPGSYGYTF. The full variable domain, rest sourced from reference TRBV29-1 and TRBJ1-2, is SAVISQKPSRDICQRGTSLTIQCQVDSQVTMMFWYRQQPGQSLTLIATANQGSEATYESGFVIDKFPISRPNLTFSTLTVSNMSPEDSSIYLCSVPGSYGYTFGSGTRLTVV.

The chain links TRBV7-5 to TRBJ1-2; the tabulated D call, TRBD1, remains unverified against the DNA. TRBV7-5 is reported as a pseudogene. This CDR3 has 15 amino acids. The CDR3 DNA reads as TGTGCCAGAAGCGTGCCGGGACAGCGAGAGATTGGCTACACCTTC. This sequence encodes CARSVPGQREIGYTF.

CDR3 region: CASSLNRGVNTEAFF. CDR3 DNA: TGTGCCAGCAGCCTTAACAGGGGAGTGAACACTGAAGCTTTCTTT. The chain links TRBV4-2 to TRBJ1-1; 7 nucleotides match TRBD1. V lost 4 bases, J lost 0 bases, and 5 bases stayed unmatched. CDR1 and CDR2 (germline): LGHNA, YNFKEQ. CDR3 length: 15 residues.

J is TRBJ1-1 and V is TRBV7-2, with a possible D match to TRBD1 (6 bases). Germline assignment: CDR1 SGHTA and CDR2 FQGNSA. Trimming took off 4 bases at V and 11 bases at J, with 20 bases between the two ends. CDR3 length: 14 amino acids. The CDR3 DNA is TGTGCCAGCAGCTCGGACAGATGGGCTTATCGGGCTTTCTTT. It encodes CASSSDRWAYRAFF.

The J gene is TRBJ1-6, the V gene TRBV19; TRBD1 aligns across 9 bases. Unmatched junction bases numbered 10, after V lost 5 bases and J lost 14 bases. Germline V gene sequence: CDR1 LNHDA, CDR2 SQIVND (reference sequence). The CDR3 has 14 amino acids. The CDR3 loop is CASSWDRETGALHF. DNA of the CDR3: TGTGCCAGTAGTTGGGACAGGGAGACCGGGGCCCTCCACTTT.

This chain links TRBV27 with TRBJ1-1; 8 bases map to TRBD1. The CDR3 length is 14 residues. The germline V gene encodes CDR1 MNHEY and CDR2 SMNVEV (reference sequence). V lost 3 bases, J lost 6 bases, and 6 bases stayed unmatched. The CDR3 bases are TGTGCCAGCAGTTTTCGTCAGGGGGCCGCTGAAGCTTTCTTT. This gives the protein CASSFRQGAAEAFF.

This clone was found once. CDR3 loop: CASSQAQVTNEKLFF. For the CDR3, the DNA is TGTGCCAGCAGCCAAGCTCAGGTGACTAATGAAAAACTGTTTTTT. The V gene is TRBV4-2, the J gene TRBJ1-4; D is undetermined. Trimming took 1 base from V and 2 from J, leaving 8 bases between them. The CDR3 is made up of 15 amino acids. The germline CDR1 and CDR2 sequences are LGHNA and YNFKEQ.

The rearrangement uses TRBV7-8 and TRBJ2-2; 9 nucleotides line up with TRBD2. The germline V gene has CDR1 SGHVS and CDR2 FQNEAQ. CDR3 length equals 18 residues. Losses at the gene ends were 5 bases for V and 5 bases for J; bases not matched to a gene: 15. The CDR3 here is CASSPWGVGLASTGELFF. In DNA form, the CDR3 reads TGTGCCAGCAGCCCGTGGGGGGTGGGACTAGCTTCGACCGGGGAGCTGTTTTTT. Full variable domain (rest looked up from reference TRBV7-8 and TRBJ2-2): GAGVSQSPRYKVAKRGQDVALRCDPISGHVSLFWYQQALGQGPEFLTYFQNEAQLDKSGLPSDRFFAERPEGSVSTLKIQRTQQEDSAVYLCASSPWGVGLASTGELFFGEGSRLTVL.

This chain links TRBV5-1 with TRBJ2-5, with 8 bases that match TRBD2. The junction had 3 bases not matched to a gene; V was cut back by 5 bases and J by 3 bases. The germline CDR1 and CDR2 sequences are SGHRS and YFSETQ. The CDR3 has 13 amino acids. This CDR3 reads CASRELAEETQYF. The CDR3 DNA follows: TGCGCCAGCAGAGAACTAGCGGAAGAGACCCAGTACTTC.

This clone showed up just once. The gene calls are TRBV3-1 (or the pseudogene TRBV3-2) and TRBJ1-1; 8 bases map to TRBD1. V shed 5 bases and J 4 bases; nucleotides not matched to a gene: 9. This CDR3 comprises 15 residues. CDR1 LGHDT and CDR2 YNNKEL come from the germline V gene (reference sequence). CDR3 sequence reads: CASSFPRDRGTEAFF. CDR3 nucleotides: TGTGCCAGCAGCTTTCCCCGAGACAGGGGCACTGAAGCTTTCTTT.

The chain recombines TRBV29-1 with TRBJ1-2; 7 bases map to TRBD1. Trimming took 6 bases from V and 0 from J; bases not matched to a gene: 4. The germline gives CDR1 SQVTM, CDR2 ANQGSEA. This CDR3 spans 13 amino acids. Here the CDR3 DNA reads TGCAGCGTCGAGGGGGCAGCTAACTATGGCTACACCTTC. Translated: CSVEGAANYGYTF.

J is TRBJ2-2 and V is TRBV4-2; a weak D match, TRBD1 (5 bases). The CDR3 covers 17 residues. CDR1 LGHNA and CDR2 YNFKEQ come from the germline V gene. The V and J ends lost 2 bases and 0 bases respectively, with 13 bases between them. The CDR3 bases are TGTGCCAGCAGCCAACCCTCCCGACAGACGAACACCGGGGAGCTGTTTTTT. It translates to CASSQPSRQTNTGELFF.

The rearrangement uses TRBV30 and TRBJ2-5; perhaps TRBD2 as D (5 bases). This CDR3 has 13 amino acids. Germline loops: CDR1 GTSNPN, CDR2 SVGIG (reference sequence). V was clipped by 4 bases and J by 3 bases, with 12 bases between them. The CDR3 DNA sequence: TGTGCCTGGAACTCCGGGGTCGAAGAGACCCAGTACTTC. This gives the protein CAWNSGVEETQYF.

This sequence joins TRBV6-5 and TRBJ1-2, with TRBD1 as a possible D gene (6 bases). V was shortened by 5 bases and J by 5 bases, with 12 bases between the two germline ends. This CDR3 is 13 amino acids long. Per germline, CDR1 MNHEY and CDR2 SVGAGI. CDR3 DNA: TGTGCCAGCAGTAGGGGACACCAATATGGCTACACCTTC. Translation: CASSRGHQYGYTF.

This clone appeared once. This chain links TRBV5-4 with TRBJ1-1; a possible D gene is TRBD1 (6 bases). CDR1 and CDR2 from the germline V gene are SGHNT and YYREEE (reference sequence). The CDR3 runs to 13 residues. V was cut by 5 bases and J by 3 bases, with 11 bases left in between. The CDR3 region is CASRAQGDTEAFF. CDR3 bases: TGTGCCAGCAGGGCACAGGGAGACACTGAAGCTTTCTTT.

V usage is TRBV6-2 or TRBV6-3 and J usage is TRBJ2-2, with 8 bases aligning to TRBD1. With 6 bases clipped from V and 1 base from J, the junction kept 7 bases outside the gene matches. The CDR3 has 16 amino acids. Germline V gives CDR1 MNHEY, CDR2 SVGEGT. Here the CDR3 reads CASSPRGQGNTGELFF. In nucleotides, the CDR3 is TGTGCCAGCAGCCCCCGCGGACAGGGGAACACCGGGGAGCTGTTTTTT.

At least ten counts were recorded for this clone. The gene calls are TRBV27 and TRBJ1-6; TRBD1 aligns across 7 bases. This CDR3 has 17 amino acids. Germline CDR1 MNHEY, CDR2 SMNVEV (reference sequence). V lost 8 bases, J lost 4 bases, and 14 bases stayed unmatched. CDR3 amino acids: CASQETGAVGYNSPLHF. Written as DNA, the CDR3 is TGTGCCAGCCAAGAAACAGGGGCCGTTGGGTATAATTCACCCCTCCACTTT.

The V and J genes are TRBV2 and TRBJ1-5; 10 bases map to TRBD1. J lost 7 bases, V lost 4 bases, and 4 bases had no gene match. The CDR3 sequence is 14 residues long. In germline, CDR1 is SNHLY, CDR2 FYNNEI. CDR3 in amino acids: CASSGQGARQPQHF. The CDR3 DNA reads as TGTGCCAGCAGTGGACAGGGGGCTCGGCAGCCCCAGCATTTT.

The CDR3 region is CASSSLGRRRDYGYTF. The CDR3 DNA follows: TGTGCCAGCAGTTCTTTGGGACGCCGGAGGGACTATGGCTACACCTTC. The chain employs TRBV27 and TRBJ1-2, with D perhaps matching TRBD1 (5 bases). CDR1 and CDR2 from the germline V gene are MNHEY and SMNVEV (reference sequence). This CDR3 comprises 16 residues. V lost 4 bases, J lost 3 bases, and 18 bases lay in between.

This chain uses TRBV7-9 with TRBJ1-5; 8 positions match TRBD1. This CDR3 spans 14 amino acids. Germline V CDR1 and CDR2: SEHNR, FQNEAQ (reference sequence). Losses at the gene ends were 5 bases for V and 4 bases for J; bases not matched to a gene: 4. CDR3 amino acids: CASSAQGVNQPQHF. The CDR3, as DNA: TGTGCCAGCAGCGCACAGGGGGTAAATCAGCCCCAGCATTTT.

The chain uses TRBV5-6 and TRBJ1-2, with unresolved D. Trimming pared 0 bases from V and 2 bases from J, leaving 8 bases between. The CDR3 runs to 14 residues. Germline CDR1 SGHDT, CDR2 YYEEEE. The CDR3 nucleotides are TGTGCCAGCAGCTTGGACGCCCTAAACTATGGCTACACCTTC. Amino acids: CASSLDALNYGYTF. The entire variable domain, with the rest obtained from reference TRBV5-6 and TRBJ1-2, is as follows: DAGVTQSPTHLIKTRGQQVTLRCSPKSGHDTVSWYQQALGQGPQFIFQYYEEEERQRGNFPDRFSGHQFPNYSSELNVNALLLGDSALYLCASSLDALNYGYTFGSGTRLTVV.

The chain employs TRBV14 and TRBJ2-7; no definite D call. CDR1 and CDR2 from the germline V gene are SGHDN and FVKESK. The V gene lost 6 bases and the J gene lost 4 bases, with 16 bases spanning the gap. CDR3 length equals 14 residues. CDR3 in DNA: TGTGCCAGCAGACCTTCAGGTGTTCAATACGAGCAGTACTTC. Protein: CASRPSGVQYEQYF.

The chain has TRBV3-1 (or the pseudogene TRBV3-2) and TRBJ2-6, with 8 nucleotides matching TRBD1. The germline V gene has CDR1 LGHDT and CDR2 YNNKEL (reference sequence). With 1 base clipped from V and 1 base from J, the junction kept 3 bases outside the gene matches. This CDR3 has 17 amino acids. The CDR3 here is CASSQGDRISGANVLTF. Here the CDR3 DNA reads TGTGCCAGCAGCCAAGGGGACAGGATATCTGGGGCCAACGTCCTGACTTTC.